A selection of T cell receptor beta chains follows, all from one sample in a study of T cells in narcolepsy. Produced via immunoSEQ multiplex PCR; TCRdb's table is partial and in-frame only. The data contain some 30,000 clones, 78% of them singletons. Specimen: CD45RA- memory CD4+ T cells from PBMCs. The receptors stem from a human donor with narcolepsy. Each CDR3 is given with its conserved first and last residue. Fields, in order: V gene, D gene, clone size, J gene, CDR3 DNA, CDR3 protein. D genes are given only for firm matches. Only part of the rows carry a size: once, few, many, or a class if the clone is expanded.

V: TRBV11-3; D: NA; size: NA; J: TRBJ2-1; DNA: TGTGCCAGCAGCCTGACGGCCGGTAGCAATGAGCAGTTCTTC; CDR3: CASSLTAGSNEQFF
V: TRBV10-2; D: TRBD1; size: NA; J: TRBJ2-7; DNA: TGCGCCAGCAGTCCGGACAGGGACTCCTACGAGCAGTACTTC; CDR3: CASSPDRDSYEQYF
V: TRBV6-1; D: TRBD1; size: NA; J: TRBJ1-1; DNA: TGTGCCAGCACTCTAGAGGAGGGACAGAAGGCTTTCTTT; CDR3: CASTLEEGQKAFF
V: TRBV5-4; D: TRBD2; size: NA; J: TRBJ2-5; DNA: TGTGCCAGCAGCTGGGGCCCCGGGACTAGAGGAGAGACCCAGTACTTC; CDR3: CASSWGPGTRGETQYF
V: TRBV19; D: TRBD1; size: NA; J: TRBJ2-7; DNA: TGTGCCAGCAAAGCAGGGGGCACCTACGAGCAGTACTTC; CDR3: CASKAGGTYEQYF
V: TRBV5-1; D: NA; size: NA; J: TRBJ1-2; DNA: TGCGCCAGCAGCTCCACACGGAACTATGGCTACACCTTC; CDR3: CASSSTRNYGYTF
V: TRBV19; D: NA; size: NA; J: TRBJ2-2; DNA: TGTGCCAGTAGTTACGGGAGTAGGAGGACCGGGGAGCTGTTTTTT; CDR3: CASSYGSRRTGELFF
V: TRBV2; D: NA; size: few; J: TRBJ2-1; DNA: TGTGCCAGCAGGGGGGACTTTAGCTCCTACAATGAGCAGTTCTTC; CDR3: CASRGDFSSYNEQFF
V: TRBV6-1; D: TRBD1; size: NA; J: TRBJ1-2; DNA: TGTGCCAGCAGTGAAATCCCGGAAACAGGGGATGGCTACACCTTC; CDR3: CASSEIPETGDGYTF
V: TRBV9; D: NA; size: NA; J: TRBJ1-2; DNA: TGTGCCAGCAGCGTAGGAGGAAGGGGTAACTATGGCTACACCTTC; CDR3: CASSVGGRGNYGYTF
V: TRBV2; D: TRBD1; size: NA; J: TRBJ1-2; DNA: TGTGCCAGCCGCGCAGGGGGTGAGGACGGCTACACCTTC; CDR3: CASRAGGEDGYTF
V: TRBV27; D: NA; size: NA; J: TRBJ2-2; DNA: TGTGCCAGCAGTCCACAGAACACCGGGGAGCTGTTTTTT; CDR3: CASSPQNTGELFF
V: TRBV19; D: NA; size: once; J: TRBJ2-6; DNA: TGTGCCAGTAGTATTACCGGGAACGTCCTGACTTTC; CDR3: CASSITGNVLTF
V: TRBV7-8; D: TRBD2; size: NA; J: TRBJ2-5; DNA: TGTGCCAGCAGCGGGGGGACTAGCGGAGCGGGTGGAGAGACCCAGTACTTC; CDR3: CASSGGTSGAGGETQYF
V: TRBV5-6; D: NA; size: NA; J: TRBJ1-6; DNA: TGTGCCAGCAGCTTGGATGGCTCTGGTTACCCCAATTCACCCCTCCACTTT; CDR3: CASSLDGSGYPNSPLHF
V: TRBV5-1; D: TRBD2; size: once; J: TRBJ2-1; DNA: TGCGCCAGCAGCAGACTAGCGGGGGGGCTGTACAATGAGCAGTTCTTC; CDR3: CASSRLAGGLYNEQFF
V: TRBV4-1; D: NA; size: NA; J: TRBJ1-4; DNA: TGCGCCAGCAGCCAAGTTTATCCGGCAACTAATGAAAAACTGTTTTTT; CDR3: CASSQVYPATNEKLFF
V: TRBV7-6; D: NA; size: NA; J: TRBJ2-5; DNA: TGTGCCAGCAGCTTTGGGGCGCAAGAGACCCAGTACTTC; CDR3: CASSFGAQETQYF
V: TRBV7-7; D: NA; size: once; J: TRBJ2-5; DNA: TGTGCTAGCAGTGACGGGGACACCCTGCAAGAGACCCAGTACTTC; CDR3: CASSDGDTLQETQYF
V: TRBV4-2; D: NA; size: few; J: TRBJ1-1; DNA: TGTGCCAGCAGTCTAGATTATAGCACTGAAGCTTTCTTT; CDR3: CASSLDYSTEAFF
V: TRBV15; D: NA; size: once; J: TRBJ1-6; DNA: TGTGCCACCAGCAGGTTACAGGGTACCGCCGGTTCACCCCTCCACTTT; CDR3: CATSRLQGTAGSPLHF
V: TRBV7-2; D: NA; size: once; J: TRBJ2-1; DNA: TGTGCCAGCAGCTCCACAGCGAACTCCTACAATGAGCAGTTCTTC; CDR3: CASSSTANSYNEQFF
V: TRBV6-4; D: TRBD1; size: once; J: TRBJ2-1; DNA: TGTGCCAGCACCGGGACAGGGGGCAATGAGCAGTTCTTC; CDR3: CASTGTGGNEQFF
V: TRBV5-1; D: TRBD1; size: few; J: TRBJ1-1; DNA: TGCGCCAGCAGCTACTCTGGACAGGGTGTCACTGAAGCTTTCTTT; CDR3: CASSYSGQGVTEAFF
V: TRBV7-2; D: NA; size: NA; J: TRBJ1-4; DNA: TGTGCCAGCAGCGGACCACAGGTTAATGAAAAACTGTTTTTT; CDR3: CASSGPQVNEKLFF
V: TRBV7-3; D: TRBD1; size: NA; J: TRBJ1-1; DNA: TGTGCCAGCAGCAAACGACAGGGGGCAGAAGCTTTCTTT; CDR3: CASSKRQGAEAFF
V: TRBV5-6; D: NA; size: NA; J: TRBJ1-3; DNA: TGTGCCAGCAGCTTGGTTGGAAACTCTGGAAACACCATATATTTT; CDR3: CASSLVGNSGNTIYF
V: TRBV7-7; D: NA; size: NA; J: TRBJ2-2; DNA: TGTGCCAGCAGCCCCTCGGGGGCGAGGACCGGGGAGCTGTTTTTT; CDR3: CASSPSGARTGELFF
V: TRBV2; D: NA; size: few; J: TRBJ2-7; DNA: TGTGCCAGCAGTGCGGCACAGACTTTGGAGCAGTACTTC; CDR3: CASSAAQTLEQYF
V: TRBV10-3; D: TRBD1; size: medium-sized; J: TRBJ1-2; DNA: TGTGCCATCAGTGAATCGACAGGGGGAGGCTACACCTTC; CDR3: CAISESTGGGYTF
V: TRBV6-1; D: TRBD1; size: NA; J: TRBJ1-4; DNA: TGTGCCAGCACCCCGGGACAGTCTGAAAAACTGTTTTTT; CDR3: CASTPGQSEKLFF
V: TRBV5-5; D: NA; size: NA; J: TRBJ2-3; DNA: TGTGCCAGCAGCTTGGCCGGGACAGATACGCAGTATTTT; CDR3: CASSLAGTDTQYF
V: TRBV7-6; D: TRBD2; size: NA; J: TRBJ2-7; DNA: TGTGCCAGCAGCTTAGGTTTAGGTAGCGGGGGGGCCGACGAGCAGTACTTC; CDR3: CASSLGLGSGGADEQYF
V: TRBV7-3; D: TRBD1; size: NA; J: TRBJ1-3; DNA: TGTGCCAGCAGCTTGGGGACAGGGACAGGAAACACCATATATTTT; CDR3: CASSLGTGTGNTIYF
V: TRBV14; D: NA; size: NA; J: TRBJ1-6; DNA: TGTGCCAGCAGCCATTTGCGCGCTTCACCCCTCCACTTT; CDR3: CASSHLRASPLHF
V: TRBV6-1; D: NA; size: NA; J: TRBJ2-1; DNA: TGTGCCAGCAGTCACATGGATGAGCAGTTCTTC; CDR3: CASSHMDEQFF
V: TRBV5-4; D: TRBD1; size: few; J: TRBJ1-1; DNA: TGTGCCAGCAGCCCAAAACCGGGACAGGGGGCGGTGCACACTGAAGCTTTCTTT; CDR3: CASSPKPGQGAVHTEAFF
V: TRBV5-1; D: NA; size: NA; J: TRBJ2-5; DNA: TGCGCCAGCAGCTTGATCGGAGAGAGGCAAGAGACCCAGTACTTC; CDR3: CASSLIGERQETQYF
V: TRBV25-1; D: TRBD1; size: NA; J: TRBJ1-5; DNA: TGTGCCAGCAGTGAGTCGACAGGGGTTGATCAGCCCCAGCATTTT; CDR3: CASSESTGVDQPQHF
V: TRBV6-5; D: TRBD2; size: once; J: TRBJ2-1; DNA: TGTGCCAGCTCCGACCTAGCGGTCCACAATGAGCAGTTCTTC; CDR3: CASSDLAVHNEQFF
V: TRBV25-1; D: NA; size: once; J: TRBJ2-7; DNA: TGTGCCAGCAACGTTCAGGAGGCCGGCTACGAGCAGTACTTC; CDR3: CASNVQEAGYEQYF